This T cell receptor (beta chain) was recorded in a study of cytomegalovirus exposure and HLA in healthy donors. Likely unrecorded immune exposures existed in these nominally healthy donors. Trimming took 5 bases from V and 0 from J, leaving 11 bases between them. The CDR3 runs 15 residues. Germline V gene data show CDR1 as MDHEN and CDR2 as SYDVKM. About this clone: Antigen unknown.

Researchers ran the PCR with 60 Vbeta and 13 Jbeta primers. Assay: immunoSEQ multiplex PCR; the TCRdb copy retains only in-frame clones and omits some. This repertoire includes about 130,000 clones. Study-level points and caveats: Later on, an analysis tied around 17,000 TCR beta sequences to HLA alleles at 0.05 false discovery rate. Some segments of the V type, notably TRBV6-2 and TRBV6-3, were excluded as indistinguishable. TCR beta sequences reportedly predicted most subjects' HLA-A and HLA-B alleles accurately.

The source of this sequence is a woman aged 55-69 years in good health and CMV-seronegative. The sample was PBMCs. V usage is TRBV28 and J usage is TRBJ1-3; perhaps TRBD1 as D (6 bases). The CDR3 coding sequence is TGTGCCAGCAGTCCGGGACATCTCTCTGGAAACACCATATATTTT. It yields the protein CASSPGHLSGNTIYF.